The 20 T cell receptor beta chains presented below share a single source sample, sequenced in a study of shared clonotypes between healthy human individuals. Clones were read by immunoSEQ multiplex PCR, and TCRdb kept only the in-frame ones, dropping some. This table has approximately 2.5 million clones, approximately 90% appearing once. What was sequenced was naive CD4+ T cells sorted from blood. Subset of the sample: CD45RA+ positively selected. Receptors were obtained from a man aged 18-30 years in good health.

The chain combines TRBV18 with TRBJ2-5, with a weak D call TRBD2 (5 bases). The CDR3 sequence is 15 residues long. The germline V and J ends were trimmed by 3 bases and 2 bases, with 13 bases remaining between them. Germline CDR1 reads KGHSH; CDR2 reads LQKENI. In DNA, the CDR3 is TGTGCCAGCTCACCCCGAAGGACGGGACAAGAGACCCAGTACTTC. Encoded protein: CASSPRRTGQETQYF.

The chain has TRBV4-3 and TRBJ2-2; D unresolved. The germline CDR1 and CDR2 sequences are LGHNA and YSLEER. The CDR3 is 17 amino acids. V dropped 4 bases and J dropped 3 bases, with 18 bases sitting between them. The CDR3 DNA sequence: TGCGCCAGCAGCCCCTCCATAGGCGCAAGTCACACCGGGGAGCTGTTTTTT. Its protein product is CASSPSIGASHTGELFF.

This chain uses TRBV2 with TRBJ1-3, with 7 bases lining up with TRBD1. The CDR3 has 15 amino acids. V trimming: 4 bases; J trimming: 0 bases; junction bases outside the gene matches: 3. The germline V gene has CDR1 SNHLY and CDR2 FYNNEI. This chain's CDR3 is CASSGGTDSGNTIYF. The CDR3 DNA sequence: TGTGCCAGCAGTGGGGGGACAGACTCTGGAAACACCATATATTTT.

V usage is TRBV6-1 and J usage is TRBJ1-1; TRBD1 matches at 7 bases. V gave up 6 bases and J gave up 4 bases; unmatched junction bases: 11. The germline CDR1 and CDR2 sequences are MNHNS and SASEGT. CDR3 length: 15 amino acids. The CDR3 loop reads CASRKEGGAGTEAFF. The CDR3 nucleotides are TGTGCCAGCAGGAAAGAAGGGGGCGCAGGCACTGAAGCTTTCTTT.

This clone showed up just a few times. CDR3 DNA: TGTGCCAGTAGTGACCTCATCGGGGCGAATTCACCCCTCCACTTT. This gives the protein CASSDLIGANSPLHF. The V gene is TRBV19, the J gene TRBJ1-6; TRBD1 is a possible D gene (5 bases). Trimming cost V 5 bases and J 7 bases, with 15 bases left between them. Germline V gene data show CDR1 as LNHDA and CDR2 as SQIVND (reference sequence). This CDR3 has 15 amino acids. Full variable domain (rest looked up from reference TRBV19 and TRBJ1-6): DGGITQSPKYLFRKEGQNVTLSCEQNLNHDAMYWYRQDPGQGLRLIYYSQIVNDFQKGDIAEGYSVSREKKESFPLTVTSAQKNPTAFYLCASSDLIGANSPLHFGNGTRLTVT.

The genes are TRBV30 and TRBJ1-1; D not certain. Trimming pared 0 bases from V and 3 bases from J, leaving 14 bases between. CDR3 length: 15 residues. In germline, CDR1 is GTSNPN, CDR2 SVGIG (reference sequence). The CDR3 coding sequence is TGTGCCTGGAGTGTAGAGGGTGATCCCTACACTGAAGCTTTCTTT. Protein: CAWSVEGDPYTEAFF.

A word on this clone: The sample has other DNA sequences that encode this CDR3 too. The J gene is TRBJ2-2, the V gene TRBV29-1, with D uncertain. Germline-derived CDR1 and CDR2 are SQVTM and ANQGSEA. The V end was cut by 1 base, the J end by 7 bases, with 4 bases between. The length of the CDR3 is 11 residues. The CDR3 sequence: CSVEGGGELFF. The DNA for the CDR3 is TGCAGCGTTGAAGGAGGCGGGGAGCTGTTTTTT.

The chain is built from TRBV30 and TRBJ2-1, with TRBD2 identical over 8 bases. CDR3 length: 11 amino acids. V lost 0 bases, J lost 15 bases, and 4 bases stayed unmatched. CDR1 GTSNPN and CDR2 SVGIG come from the germline V gene (reference sequence). CDR3 residues: CAWSVRLAMFF. DNA for the CDR3: TGTGCCTGGAGTGTTCGACTAGCGATGTTCTTC. The whole variable domain, filled in from reference TRBV30 and TRBJ2-1, reads SQTIHQWPATLVQPVGSPLSLECTVEGTSNPNLYWYRQAAGRGLQLLFYSVGIGQISSEVPQNLSASRPQDRQFILSSKKLLLSDSGFYLCAWSVRLAMFFGPGTRLTVL.

The J gene is TRBJ1-2, the V gene TRBV18; maybe TRBD1 (5 bases). Trimming pared 0 bases from V and 1 base from J, leaving 9 bases between. CDR3 size: 15 residues. Looked up from germline, CDR1 is KGHSH and CDR2 is LQKENI. CDR3: CASSPPTAINYGYTF. The CDR3 coding sequence is TGTGCCAGCTCACCACCGACAGCAATTAACTATGGCTACACCTTC.

The chain employs TRBV6-1 and TRBJ2-3; 7 bases line up with TRBD1. The CDR3 has 14 amino acids. Germline lookup yields CDR1 MNHNS and CDR2 SASEGT. V trimming: 7 bases; J trimming: 5 bases; junction bases outside the gene matches: 9. The CDR3 loop reads CASTERGPRDTQYF. The CDR3 bases are TGTGCCAGCACCGAAAGGGGGCCCCGAGATACGCAGTATTTT.

This chain uses TRBV6-5 with TRBJ1-5, with 7 positions matching TRBD1. Germline V lookup: CDR1 MNHEY, CDR2 SVGAGI. J was trimmed by 2 bases and V by 7 bases; bases with no gene match: 5. The CDR3 contains 14 residues. The CDR3 DNA reads TGTGCCAGCAAAGAGGGGGCTGGCAATCAGCCCCAGCATTTT. Its translation is CASKEGAGNQPQHF.

The genes are TRBV18 and TRBJ2-7; 14 bases line up with TRBD2. Germline CDR1 is KGHSH and CDR2 is LQKENI. The J segment lost 2 bases and the V segment lost 4 bases, leaving 1 base of the junction unmatched. There are 15 residues in the CDR3. The CDR3 coding sequence is TGTGCCAGCTCACGACTAGCGGGAGGGACCTACGAGCAGTACTTC. This codes for CASSRLAGGTYEQYF.

The chain links TRBV5-1 to TRBJ2-2; TRBD2 agrees at 10 bases. The CDR3 covers 16 residues. Germline values: CDR1 SGHRS, CDR2 YFSETQ. The V segment lost 4 bases and the J segment 5 bases; nucleotides outside the gene matches: 8. CDR3 nucleotides: TGCGCCAGCAGCCCTCTAGCGGGAGTTCGGACCGGGGAGCTGTTTTTT. Encoded protein: CASSPLAGVRTGELFF.

The gene calls are TRBV5-1 and TRBJ2-1, with 10 bases matching TRBD2. CDR3 length equals 17 residues. The J segment lost 0 bases and the V segment lost 5 bases, leaving 8 bases of the junction unmatched. Per the germline V gene, CDR1 is SGHRS and CDR2 is YFSETQ. The DNA for the CDR3 is TGCGCCAGCAGTTGGGGCTCTAGCGGGAGCTCCTACAATGAGCAGTTCTTC. Translation: CASSWGSSGSSYNEQFF.

CDR3 sequence reads: CASSIGTGVEKLFF. The CDR3 nucleotides read TGTGCCAGTAGTATTGGAACAGGGGTTGAAAAACTGTTTTTT. The gene calls are TRBV19 and TRBJ1-4; 7 bases match TRBD1. After removal of 3 bases from V and 7 bases from J, the junction contained 5 bases not matched to a gene. The CDR3 is 14 residues long. Germline-derived CDR1 and CDR2 are LNHDA and SQIVND (reference sequence).

V gene TRBV11-2 combines with J gene TRBJ2-1; D ambiguous. The CDR3 loop spans 12 amino acids. V gave up 5 bases and J gave up 4 bases, with 6 bases separating them. In germline, CDR1 is SGHAT, CDR2 FQNNGV. The CDR3 DNA reads as TGTGCCAGCAGCCCCACATACAATGAGCAGTTCTTC. Protein sequence: CASSPTYNEQFF.

DNA of the CDR3: TGTGCCAGCAGTTCGACTTCCGCCGGGACAGGGCCCTACGAGCAGTACTTC. Translation gives CASSSTSAGTGPYEQYF. The V call is TRBV28, the J call TRBJ2-7; 9 nucleotides line up with TRBD1. CDR3 length: 17 residues. Germline-derived CDR1 and CDR2 are MDHEN and SYDVKM. V was pared by 4 bases and J by 2 bases, with 12 bases of the junction left unmatched.

In its sample, this clone was seen once. This rearrangement joins TRBV18 to TRBJ1-3; 12 nucleotides line up with TRBD1. There are 15 residues in the CDR3. Trimming at V came to 3 bases and at J to 7 bases, leaving 4 bases not matched to a gene. Germline CDR1 reads KGHSH; CDR2 reads LQKENI. The CDR3 DNA follows: TGTGCCAGCTCACCGGGACAGGGGGCGTTCAACACCATATATTTT. The encoded protein is CASSPGQGAFNTIYF.

This clone was observed a few times. The rearrangement uses TRBV14 and TRBJ1-1; no firm D call. Trimming removed 6 bases from V and 6 bases from J, with 14 bases in between. The CDR3 runs 13 residues. Germline V gene data show CDR1 as SGHDN and CDR2 as FVKESK. CDR3 loop: CASSGYRTSEAFF. The DNA for the CDR3 is TGTGCCAGCAGTGGTTATCGAACGTCTGAAGCTTTCTTT.

Concerning this clone: Other nucleotide sequences from this sample produce the same CDR3. J is TRBJ2-7 and V is TRBV6-1; D unclear. CDR1 MNHNS and CDR2 SASEGT come from the germline V gene. This CDR3 spans 12 amino acids. Trimming stripped 3 bases from V and 3 bases from J, with 6 bases between. CDR3 sequence reads: CASSEPLYEQYF. CDR3 DNA: TGTGCCAGCAGTGAGCCCCTCTACGAGCAGTACTTC.